Ten or more counts support the clone carrying this T cell receptor beta chain. With V trimmed by 4 bases and J by 3 bases, 11 bases remained unmatched. Germline V gives CDR1 SGHRS, CDR2 YFSETQ. The CDR3 runs to 17 residues. This specimen comes from a study of neurological immune-mediated disorders. cDNA was made by 5'RACE with 10-nucleotide random UMIs. Each CDR3 protein gets one entry after TCRdb re-called the 5' RACE reads with MiXCR. The profile covers 35,000 to 45,000 distinct CDR3 sequences, with 12% to 15% appearing a single time and around 27% taken by the ten largest. The rearrangement uses TRBV5-1 and TRBJ2-5; 11 bases are a match to TRBD2. This clonotype was obtained from a woman in her 50s with HTLV-1-associated myelopathy (HAM/TSP). The sample consisted of PBMCs. DNA for the CDR3: TGCGCCAGCAGCCTGGGCCCCCAACTAGCGGGAGAAGAGACCCAGTACTTC. Its translation: CASSLGPQLAGEETQYF.